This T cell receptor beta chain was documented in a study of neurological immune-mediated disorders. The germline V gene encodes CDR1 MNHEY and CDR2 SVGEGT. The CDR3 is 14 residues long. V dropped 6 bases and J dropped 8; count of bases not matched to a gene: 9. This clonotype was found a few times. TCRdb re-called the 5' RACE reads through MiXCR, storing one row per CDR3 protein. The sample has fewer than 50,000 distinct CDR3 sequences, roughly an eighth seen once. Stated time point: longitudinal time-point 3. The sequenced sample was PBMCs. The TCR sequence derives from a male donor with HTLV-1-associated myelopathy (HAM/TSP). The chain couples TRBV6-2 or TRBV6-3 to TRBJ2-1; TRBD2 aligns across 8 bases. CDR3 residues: CASSPREGVYEQFF. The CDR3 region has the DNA TGTGCCAGCAGCCCCCGGGAGGGGGTTTATGAGCAGTTCTTC.